This entry concerns a single T cell receptor (beta chain). Its antigen remains unidentified. With 60 Vbeta and 13 Jbeta primers, the PCR was carried out. The protocol was immunoSEQ multiplex PCR, while the TCRdb copy is restricted to in-frame clones and leaves out a portion. The data hold under 200,000 clones, with over 75% observed a single time. CDR3 length equals 13 residues. Germline-derived CDR1 and CDR2 are SGHDN and FVKESK. Trimming stripped 3 bases from V and 6 bases from J, with 9 bases between. This specimen comes from a study of cytomegalovirus exposure and HLA in healthy donors. The study's findings and limits: Several top significant clusters appeared, in a later analysis, to be linked to common viral pathogens. Follow-up analysis later connected one missense variant in DCLRE1C with trimming of TCR beta V- and J-genes. For most TCR beta V segments, an earlier analysis put the productive rate at about 87% or about 30% of the time. It was about 150 TCR beta chains that were listed as cytomegalovirus-associated.

The specimen sequenced was PBMCs. This chain joins TRBV14 and TRBJ1-5; D is unresolved. The sequence was collected from a woman between 45 and 65 years old in good health and CMV-seronegative. CDR3: CASSQGWSQPQHF. DNA for the CDR3: TGTGCCAGCAGCCAGGGTTGGAGTCAGCCCCAGCATTTT. Full variable domain (remainder filled in from reference TRBV14 and TRBJ1-5): EAGVTQFPSHSVIEKGQTVTLRCDPISGHDNLYWYRRVMGKEIKFLLHFVKESKQDESGMPNNRFLAERTGGTYSTLKVQPAELEDSGVYFCASSQGWSQPQHFGDGTRLSIL.